This T cell receptor beta chain was found in a study of Ad26.COV2.S vaccination and SARS-CoV-2 variants. After removal of 1 base from V and 0 bases from J, the junction contained 1 base not matched to a gene. CDR1 and CDR2 (germline): SGHRS, YFSETQ. CDR3 length: 14 residues. The sample's treatment: some 20 received Ad26.COV2.S at low or high dose, single or two shots; roughly five received placebo; per-sample allocation not given. Collection of the samples took place on day 63 after the first injection of vaccine or placebo. Points from the study as a whole: Spike-specific TCR breadth ran higher among vaccine recipients than placebo recipients.

Worth noting for this clone: Its specificity is not known.

Clones were read by immunoSEQ multiplex PCR, and TCRdb kept only the in-frame ones, dropping some. The table has roughly 700,000 clones, about 89% seen once. The sample in question was peripheral blood, obtained in a trial of Ad26.COV2.S vaccine versus placebo. The chain uses TRBV5-1 and TRBJ2-7, with 7 bases aligning to TRBD1. The clonotype comes from a person aged 18 to 59 who received the Ad26.COV2.S COVID-19 vaccine or a placebo. CDR3 nucleotides: TGCGCCAGCAGCTTGCCAGGGGGCTCCTACGAGCAGTACTTC. Residues: CASSLPGGSYEQYF.